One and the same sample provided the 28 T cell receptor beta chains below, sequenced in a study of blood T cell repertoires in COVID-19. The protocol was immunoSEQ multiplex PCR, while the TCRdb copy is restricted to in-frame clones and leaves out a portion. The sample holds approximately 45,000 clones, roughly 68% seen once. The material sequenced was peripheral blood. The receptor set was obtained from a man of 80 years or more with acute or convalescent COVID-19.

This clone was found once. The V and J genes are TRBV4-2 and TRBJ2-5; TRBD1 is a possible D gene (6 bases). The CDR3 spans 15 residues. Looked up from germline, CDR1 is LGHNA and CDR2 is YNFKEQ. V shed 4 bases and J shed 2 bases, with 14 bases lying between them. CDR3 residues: CASSRIFQGQETQYF. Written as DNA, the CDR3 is TGTGCCAGCAGCCGAATTTTTCAGGGGCAAGAGACCCAGTACTTC.

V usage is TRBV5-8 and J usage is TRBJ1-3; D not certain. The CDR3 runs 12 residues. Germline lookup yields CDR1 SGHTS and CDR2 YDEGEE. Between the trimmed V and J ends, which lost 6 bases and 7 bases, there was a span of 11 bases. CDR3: CASTHTWNTIYF. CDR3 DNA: TGTGCCAGCACACACACGTGGAACACCATATATTTT.

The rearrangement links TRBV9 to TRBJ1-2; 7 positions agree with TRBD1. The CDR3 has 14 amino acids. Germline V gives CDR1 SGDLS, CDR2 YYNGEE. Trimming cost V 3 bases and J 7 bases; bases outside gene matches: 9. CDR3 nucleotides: TGTGCCAGCAGCGCGGGCACAGGGGTCTCTGGCTACACCTTC. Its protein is CASSAGTGVSGYTF.

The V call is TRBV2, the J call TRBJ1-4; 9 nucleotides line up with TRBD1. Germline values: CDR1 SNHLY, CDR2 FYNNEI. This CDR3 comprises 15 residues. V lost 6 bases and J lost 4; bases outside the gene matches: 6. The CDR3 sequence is CASRRQGEVNEKLFF. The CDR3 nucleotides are TGTGCCAGCAGGCGACAGGGGGAGGTTAATGAAAAACTGTTTTTT.

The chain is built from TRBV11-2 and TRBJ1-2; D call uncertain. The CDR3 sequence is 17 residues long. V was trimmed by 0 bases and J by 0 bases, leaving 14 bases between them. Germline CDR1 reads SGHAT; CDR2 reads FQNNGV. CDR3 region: CASSLDLEEGANYGYTF. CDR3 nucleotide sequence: TGTGCCAGCAGCTTAGATCTCGAGGAGGGAGCTAACTATGGCTACACCTTC.

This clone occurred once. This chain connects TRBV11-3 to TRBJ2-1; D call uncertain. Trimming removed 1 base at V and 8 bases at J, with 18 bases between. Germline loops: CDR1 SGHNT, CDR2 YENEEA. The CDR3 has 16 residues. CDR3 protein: CASSLGLPAQVHEQFF. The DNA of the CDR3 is TGTGCCAGCAGCTTAGGGCTACCGGCCCAGGTGCATGAGCAGTTCTTC.

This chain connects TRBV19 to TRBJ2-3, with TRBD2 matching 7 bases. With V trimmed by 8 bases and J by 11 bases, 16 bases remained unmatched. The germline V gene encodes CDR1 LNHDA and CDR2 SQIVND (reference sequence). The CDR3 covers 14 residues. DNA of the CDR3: TGTGCCAGTGCCGCTCCCCGGGGGGTTATTAGGCAGTATTTT. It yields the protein CASAAPRGVIRQYF.

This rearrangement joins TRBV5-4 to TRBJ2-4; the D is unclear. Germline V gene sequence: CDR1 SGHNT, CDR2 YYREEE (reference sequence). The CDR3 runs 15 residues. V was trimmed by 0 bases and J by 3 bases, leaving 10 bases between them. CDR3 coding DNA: TGTGCCAGCAGCTTGGGAGGAGTAGGCAAAAACATTCAGTACTTC. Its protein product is CASSLGGVGKNIQYF.

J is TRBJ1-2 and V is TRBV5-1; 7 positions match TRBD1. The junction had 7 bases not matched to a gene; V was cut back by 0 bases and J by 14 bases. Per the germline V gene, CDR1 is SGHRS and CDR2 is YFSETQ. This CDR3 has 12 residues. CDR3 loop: CASSLEGGRATF. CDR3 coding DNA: TGCGCCAGCAGCTTGGAAGGGGGCCGAGCAACCTTC.

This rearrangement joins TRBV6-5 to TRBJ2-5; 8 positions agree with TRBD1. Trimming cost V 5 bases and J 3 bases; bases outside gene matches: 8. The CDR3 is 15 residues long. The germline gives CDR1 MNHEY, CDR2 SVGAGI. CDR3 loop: CASSITGTGKETQYF. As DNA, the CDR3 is TGTGCCAGCAGTATAACCGGGACAGGTAAAGAGACCCAGTACTTC.

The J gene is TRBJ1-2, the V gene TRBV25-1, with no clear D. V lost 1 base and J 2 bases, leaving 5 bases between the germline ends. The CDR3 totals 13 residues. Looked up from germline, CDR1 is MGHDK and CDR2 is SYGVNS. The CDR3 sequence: CASSEWQNYGYTF. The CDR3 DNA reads TGTGCCAGCAGTGAATGGCAGAACTATGGCTACACCTTC.

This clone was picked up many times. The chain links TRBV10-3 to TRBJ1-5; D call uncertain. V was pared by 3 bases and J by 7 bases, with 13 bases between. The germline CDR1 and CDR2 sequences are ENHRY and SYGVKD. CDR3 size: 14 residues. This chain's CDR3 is CAISEGGPRQPQHF. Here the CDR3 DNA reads TGTGCCATCAGTGAAGGAGGGCCACGCCAGCCCCAGCATTTT.

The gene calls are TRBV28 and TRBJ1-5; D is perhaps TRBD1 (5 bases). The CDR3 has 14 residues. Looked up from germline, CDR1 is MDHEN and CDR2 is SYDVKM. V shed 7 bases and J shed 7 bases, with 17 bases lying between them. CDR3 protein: CASMIPQGGQPQHF. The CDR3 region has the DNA TGTGCCAGCATGATCCCCCAGGGAGGGCAGCCCCAGCATTTT.

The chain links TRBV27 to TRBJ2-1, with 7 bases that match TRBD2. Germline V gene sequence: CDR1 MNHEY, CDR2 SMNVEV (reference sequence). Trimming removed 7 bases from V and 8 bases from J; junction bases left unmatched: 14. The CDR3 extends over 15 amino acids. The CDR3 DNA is TGTGCCAGCAAAGAGCGGGATCTCCAGCTACATGAGCAGTTCTTC. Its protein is CASKERDLQLHEQFF.

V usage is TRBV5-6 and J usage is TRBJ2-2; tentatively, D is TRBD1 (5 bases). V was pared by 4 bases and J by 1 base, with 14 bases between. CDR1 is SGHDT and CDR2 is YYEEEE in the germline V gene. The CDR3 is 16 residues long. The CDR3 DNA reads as TGTGCCAGCAGCCTAGTTAGTAGGGGGAACACCGGGGAGCTGTTTTTT. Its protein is CASSLVSRGNTGELFF.

In DNA, the CDR3 is TGTGCCAGCAGCCAAGCCCCTTTAGAGGGATCTGGGGCCAACGTCCTGACTTTC. Protein: CASSQAPLEGSGANVLTF. The chain joins TRBV14 to TRBJ2-6; D may be TRBD2 (5 bases). V was cut by 1 base and J by 1 base, with 14 bases left in between. Germline V lookup: CDR1 SGHDN, CDR2 FVKESK. The CDR3 is 18 residues long.

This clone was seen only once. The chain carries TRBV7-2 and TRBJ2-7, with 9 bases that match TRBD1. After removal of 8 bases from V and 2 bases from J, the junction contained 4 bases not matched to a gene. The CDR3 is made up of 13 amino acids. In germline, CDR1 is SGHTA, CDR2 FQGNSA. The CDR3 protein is CASQRDRAYEQYF. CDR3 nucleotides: TGTGCCAGCCAGCGGGACAGGGCCTACGAGCAGTACTTC.

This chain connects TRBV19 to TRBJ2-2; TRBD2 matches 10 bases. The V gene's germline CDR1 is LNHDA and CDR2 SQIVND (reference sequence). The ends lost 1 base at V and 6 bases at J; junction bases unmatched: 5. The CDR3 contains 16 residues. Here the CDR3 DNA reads TGTGCCAGTAGTATAGGCCGAGCGGGAGGGGCCGGGGAGCTGTTTTTT. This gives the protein CASSIGRAGGAGELFF.

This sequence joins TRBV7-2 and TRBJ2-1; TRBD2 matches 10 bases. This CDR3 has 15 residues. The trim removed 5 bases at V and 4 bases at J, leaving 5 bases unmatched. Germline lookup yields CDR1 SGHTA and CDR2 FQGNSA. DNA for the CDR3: TGTGCCAGCAGCCCGGCGGGACTAGCGTACAATGAGCAGTTCTTC. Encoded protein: CASSPAGLAYNEQFF.

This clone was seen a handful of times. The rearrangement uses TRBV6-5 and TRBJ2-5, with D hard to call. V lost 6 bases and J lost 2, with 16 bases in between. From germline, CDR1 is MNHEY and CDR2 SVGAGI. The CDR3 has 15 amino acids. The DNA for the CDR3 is TGTGCCAGCAGCCGATACGGTTACCCTCAAGAGACCCAGTACTTC. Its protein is CASSRYGYPQETQYF.

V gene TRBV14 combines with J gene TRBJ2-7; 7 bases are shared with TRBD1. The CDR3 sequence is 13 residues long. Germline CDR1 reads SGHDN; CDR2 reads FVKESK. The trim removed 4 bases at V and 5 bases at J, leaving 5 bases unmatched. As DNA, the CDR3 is TGTGCCAGCAGCCTGGGACAGTCCCACGAGCAGTACTTC. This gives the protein CASSLGQSHEQYF.

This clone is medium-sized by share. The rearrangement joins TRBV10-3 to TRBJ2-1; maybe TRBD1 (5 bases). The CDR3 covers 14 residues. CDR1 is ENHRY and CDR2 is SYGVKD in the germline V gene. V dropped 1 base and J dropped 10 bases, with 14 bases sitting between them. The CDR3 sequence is CAISEYSSSGEQFF. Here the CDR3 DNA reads TGTGCCATCAGTGAGTACTCTAGTTCAGGGGAGCAGTTCTTC.

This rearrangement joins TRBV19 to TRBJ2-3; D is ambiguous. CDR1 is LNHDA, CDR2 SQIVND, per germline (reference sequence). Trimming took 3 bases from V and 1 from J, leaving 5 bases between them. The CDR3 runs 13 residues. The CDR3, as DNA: TGTGCCAGTAGTATGGCAGGCACAGATACGCAGTATTTT. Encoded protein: CASSMAGTDTQYF. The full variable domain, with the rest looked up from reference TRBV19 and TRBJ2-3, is DGGITQSPKYLFRKEGQNVTLSCEQNLNHDAMYWYRQDPGQGLRLIYYSQIVNDFQKGDIAEGYSVSREKKESFPLTVTSAQKNPTAFYLCASSMAGTDTQYFGPGTRLTVL.

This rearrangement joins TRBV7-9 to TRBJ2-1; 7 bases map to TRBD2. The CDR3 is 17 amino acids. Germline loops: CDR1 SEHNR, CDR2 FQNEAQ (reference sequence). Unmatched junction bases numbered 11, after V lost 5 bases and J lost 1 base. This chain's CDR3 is CASSPALGRGSYNEQFF. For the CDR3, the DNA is TGTGCCAGCAGCCCCGCTTTGGGGCGGGGGTCCTACAATGAGCAGTTCTTC.

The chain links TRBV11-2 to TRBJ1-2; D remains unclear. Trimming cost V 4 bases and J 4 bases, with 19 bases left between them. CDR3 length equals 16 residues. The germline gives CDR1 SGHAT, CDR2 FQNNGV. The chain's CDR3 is CASSSSRFWARYGYTF. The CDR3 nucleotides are TGTGCCAGCAGCTCTTCCCGTTTCTGGGCACGCTATGGCTACACCTTC.

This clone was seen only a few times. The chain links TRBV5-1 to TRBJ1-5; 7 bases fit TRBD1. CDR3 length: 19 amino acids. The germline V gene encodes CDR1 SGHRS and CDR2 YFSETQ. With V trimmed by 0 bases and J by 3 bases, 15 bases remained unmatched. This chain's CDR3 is CASSLADFLGQEINQPQHF. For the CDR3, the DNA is TGCGCCAGCAGCTTGGCCGATTTTCTAGGACAGGAAATCAATCAGCCCCAGCATTTT.

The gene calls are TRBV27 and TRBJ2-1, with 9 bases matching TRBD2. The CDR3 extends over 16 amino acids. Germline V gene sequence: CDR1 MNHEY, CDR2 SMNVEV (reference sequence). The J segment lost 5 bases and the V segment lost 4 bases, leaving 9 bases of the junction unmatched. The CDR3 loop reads CASSSRGSGRDNEQFF. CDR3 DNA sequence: TGTGCCAGCAGTTCCCGGGGTAGCGGGAGAGACAATGAGCAGTTCTTC.

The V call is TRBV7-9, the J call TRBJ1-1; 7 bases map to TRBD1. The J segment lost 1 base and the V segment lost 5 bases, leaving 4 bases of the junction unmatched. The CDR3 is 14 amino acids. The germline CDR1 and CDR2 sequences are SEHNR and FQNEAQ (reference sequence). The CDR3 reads CASSQGGWNTEAFF. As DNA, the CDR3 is TGTGCCAGCAGCCAGGGGGGATGGAACACTGAAGCTTTCTTT.